These 2 T cell receptor beta chains originate from one sample sequenced in a study of CD8+ T cells in alopecia areata. Extracted from the samples, RNA was reverse transcribed into cDNA to serve as the sequencing template. Profiled with immunoSEQ multiplex PCR; TCRdb holds only in-frame clones, not every one. The sample contains about 150,000 clones, 40% to 65% of which appear only once. This material consisted of CD8+ T cells sorted from blood, taken at week 0. These receptors came from a human donor with alopecia areata.

Only a few counts were recorded for this clone. The rearrangement joins TRBV29-1 to TRBJ1-2; maybe TRBD1 (5 bases). V was cut by 7 bases and J by 3 bases, with 18 bases left in between. The CDR3 has 14 residues. Germline V gene lookup returns CDR1 SQVTM and CDR2 ANQGSEA. CDR3 in amino acids: CSAKTTGLDYGYTF. The CDR3 DNA follows: TGCAGCGCTAAAACAACAGGACTCGACTATGGCTACACCTTC. Together with reference TRBV29-1 and TRBJ1-2, the CDR3 gives the full variable domain: SAVISQKPSRDICQRGTSLTIQCQVDSQVTMMFWYRQQPGQSLTLIATANQGSEATYESGFVIDKFPISRPNLTFSTLTVSNMSPEDSSIYLCSAKTTGLDYGYTFGSGTRLTVV.

The V gene is TRBV4-3, the J gene TRBJ2-7; a weak D match, TRBD1 (7 bases). The CDR3 length is 15 residues. Germline CDR1 reads LGHNA; CDR2 reads YSLEER. Trimming cost V 1 base and J 1 base, with 11 bases left between them. The CDR3 loop reads CASSQGQGGSYEQYF. CDR3 coding DNA: TGCGCCAGCAGCCAAGGACAGGGAGGTTCCTACGAGCAGTACTTC.